This entry lists 6 T cell receptor beta chains sequenced from one sample in a study of blood T cell repertoires in COVID-19. Generated by immunoSEQ multiplex PCR, the TCRdb table keeps only in-frame clones and is missing some. The table lists some 180,000 clones, around 89% of them singletons. Sequenced sample: peripheral blood. The receptors originated from a man in his fifties with acute or convalescent COVID-19.

The J gene is TRBJ2-7, the V gene TRBV7-2, with D maybe TRBD2 (5 bases). This CDR3 spans 13 amino acids. Germline V gives CDR1 SGHTA, CDR2 FQGNSA. Trimming cost V 0 bases and J 5 bases, with 8 bases left between them. CDR3 coding DNA: TGTGCCAGCAGCTTAGCGGGAGCCAACGAGCAGTACTTC. Translated, it gives CASSLAGANEQYF.

The chain couples TRBV30 to TRBJ1-5, with no clear D. Per the germline V gene, CDR1 is GTSNPN and CDR2 is SVGIG (reference sequence). Trimming cost V 2 bases and J 0 bases, with 20 bases left between them. The CDR3 runs 18 residues. CDR3 DNA sequence: TGTGCCTGGAGTTCTACTAGGCGCTCAAAATCTAGCAATCAGCCCCAGCATTTT. The encoded protein is CAWSSTRRSKSSNQPQHF.

V gene TRBV5-1 combines with J gene TRBJ1-5; 8 bases fit TRBD1. Germline lookup yields CDR1 SGHRS and CDR2 YFSETQ. CDR3 length: 15 residues. V dropped 0 bases and J dropped 3; count of bases not matched to a gene: 2. The CDR3 DNA sequence: TGCGCCAGCAGCTTGGGGGACAGGTCCAATCAGCCCCAGCATTTT. Its protein is CASSLGDRSNQPQHF.

V and J are TRBV2 and TRBJ1-1; the D is unclear. V was clipped by 11 bases and J by 1 base, with 14 bases between them. The CDR3 spans 13 residues. Germline loops: CDR1 SNHLY, CDR2 FYNNEI. For the CDR3, the DNA is TGTGCCGGGTCCGGACTAGGGAACACTGAAGCTTTCTTT. This translates into CAGSGLGNTEAFF.

This clone was seen a handful of times. The rearrangement links TRBV5-1 to TRBJ2-5, with a tentative D call TRBD2 (6 bases). The germline CDR1 and CDR2 sequences are SGHRS and YFSETQ. Trimming took off 0 bases at V and 4 bases at J, with 7 bases between the two ends. This CDR3 has 13 residues. CDR3 sequence (DNA): TGCGCCAGCAGCTTGGAGGGACTAGAGACCCAGTACTTC. Its translation is CASSLEGLETQYF.

The chain uses TRBV7-9 and TRBJ2-2; TRBD2 matches at 13 bases. The trim removed 4 bases at V and 5 bases at J, leaving 1 base unmatched. The length of the CDR3 is 15 residues. Germline-derived CDR1 and CDR2 are SEHNR and FQNEAQ (reference sequence). CDR3 sequence (DNA): TGTGCCAGCAGCTCGACTAGCGGGAGGACCGGGGAGCTGTTTTTT. This encodes CASSSTSGRTGELFF.